This TCR beta chain comes out of a study of neurological immune-mediated disorders. Study-wide points: Among expanded clones, no CDR3 amino acid sequences were shared across subjects, a pattern suggesting private repertoires in all groups.

TCRdb passed the 5' RACE reads through MiXCR, listing each CDR3 protein once. Of roughly 45,000 distinct CDR3 sequences detected, less than 4% appear once; the ten largest clones hold less than 15%. The CDR3 runs to 17 residues. Trimming took off 3 bases at V and 5 bases at J, with 23 bases between the two ends. This clonotype has at least ten counts. The antigen is unknown. The rearrangement joins TRBV12-3 or TRBV12-4 to TRBJ2-7, with D perhaps TRBD1 or TRBD2 (5 bases each). The TCR comes from a woman aged 45-65 years with multiple sclerosis. The specimen sequenced was PBMCs. The CDR3 DNA is TGTGCCAGCAGTTTTATGAGGGACGGAAGGGTTCCGGACGAGCAGTACTTC. It translates to CASSFMRDGRVPDEQYF.